These T cell receptor beta chains were read from a single sample in a study of T cells in Graves' hyperthyroidism and ophthalmopathy. TCRdb re-called the multiplex PCR reads through MiXCR, storing one row per CDR3 protein. The sample records approximately 400,000 distinct CDR3 sequences, 14% to 15% being singletons. The sequenced material came from blood. The origin of the receptors is a woman aged 30 to 39 with Graves' hyperthyroidism. Each CDR3 is given with its conserved first and last residue. The order of the fields is CDR3 length, clone size, V gene, D gene, J gene, CDR3 protein, CDR3 DNA. The D gene is left open where the match is weak. Some rows mark clone size as missing; the rest say once, few, many or name a class of expanded clone.

len: 13; abundance: few; v_gene: TRBV6-1; d_gene: .; j_gene: TRBJ2-1; CDR3aa: CASSETARGWEFF; CDR3nt: TGTGCCAGCAGTGAAACGGCTAGGGGGTGGGAGTTCTTC
len: 17; abundance: many; v_gene: TRBV6-1; d_gene: TRBD1; j_gene: TRBJ2-1; CDR3aa: CASRPGQAYSSYNEQFF; CDR3nt: TGTGCCAGCAGACCGGGACAGGCCTACAGCTCCTACAATGAGCAGTTCTTC
len: 16; abundance: .; v_gene: TRBV18; d_gene: TRBD2; j_gene: TRBJ2-1; CDR3aa: CASSPGTGGLHNEQFF; CDR3nt: TGTGCCAGCTCCCCGGGGACGGGAGGGCTACACAATGAGCAGTTCTTC
len: 16; abundance: many; v_gene: TRBV18; d_gene: .; j_gene: TRBJ1-4; CDR3aa: CASSPPGRGPNEKLFF; CDR3nt: TGTGCCAGCTCACCACCGGGAAGGGGCCCTAATGAAAAACTGTTTTTT
len: 16; abundance: once; v_gene: TRBV4-2; d_gene: TRBD2; j_gene: TRBJ2-7; CDR3aa: CASSQVASGLSYEQYF; CDR3nt: TGTGCCAGCAGCCAAGTGGCTAGCGGACTTTCCTACGAGCAGTACTTC
len: 13; abundance: many; v_gene: TRBV5-4; d_gene: .; j_gene: TRBJ2-3; CDR3aa: CATEGTGTDTQYF; CDR3nt: TGTGCCACCGAGGGGACTGGCACAGATACGCAGTATTTT
len: 15; abundance: many; v_gene: TRBV5-1; d_gene: .; j_gene: TRBJ2-7; CDR3aa: CASSPDAGNAYEQYF; CDR3nt: TGCGCCAGCAGCCCGGACGCAGGTAACGCCTACGAGCAGTACTTC
len: 13; abundance: many; v_gene: TRBV11-2; d_gene: .; j_gene: TRBJ2-1; CDR3aa: CASSPPVGHEQFF; CDR3nt: TGTGCCAGCAGCCCCCCTGTGGGGCATGAGCAGTTCTTC
len: 15; abundance: .; v_gene: TRBV4-1; d_gene: .; j_gene: TRBJ2-7; CDR3aa: CASSQDPAPPGEQYF; CDR3nt: TGCGCCAGCAGCCAAGACCCGGCCCCCCCGGGGGAGCAGTACTTC
len: 14; abundance: many; v_gene: TRBV18; d_gene: .; j_gene: TRBJ1-2; CDR3aa: CASSTALRSYGYTF; CDR3nt: TGTGCCAGCTCAACGGCGCTTAGGTCCTATGGCTACACCTTC
len: 16; abundance: .; v_gene: TRBV15; d_gene: TRBD1; j_gene: TRBJ2-7; CDR3aa: CATSSRKTGHSYEQYF; CDR3nt: TGTGCCACCAGCTCGCGCAAGACAGGGCATTCCTACGAGCAGTACTTC
len: 15; abundance: many; v_gene: TRBV27; d_gene: .; j_gene: TRBJ2-2; CDR3aa: CASSYTPKNTGELFF; CDR3nt: TGTGCCAGCAGTTACACACCAAAAAACACCGGGGAGCTGTTTTTT
len: 15; abundance: once; v_gene: TRBV10-2; d_gene: TRBD2; j_gene: TRBJ2-1; CDR3aa: CASSESSGRSYEQFF; CDR3nt: TGCGCCAGCAGTGAGTCTAGCGGGAGGTCCTATGAGCAGTTCTTC
len: 15; abundance: .; v_gene: TRBV3-1; d_gene: .; j_gene: TRBJ1-4; CDR3aa: CASSPRQRGYEKLFF; CDR3nt: TGTGCCAGCAGCCCACGACAGAGAGGATATGAAAAACTGTTTTTT
len: 15; abundance: few; v_gene: TRBV7-9; d_gene: .; j_gene: TRBJ2-3; CDR3aa: CASSLPGAPGITQYF; CDR3nt: TGTGCCAGCAGCTTACCAGGGGCGCCGGGTATAACGCAGTATTTT
len: 15; abundance: many; v_gene: TRBV10-3; d_gene: .; j_gene: TRBJ2-5; CDR3aa: CAISETRLDQETQYF; CDR3nt: TGTGCCATCAGTGAGACCAGACTGGATCAAGAGACCCAGTACTTC